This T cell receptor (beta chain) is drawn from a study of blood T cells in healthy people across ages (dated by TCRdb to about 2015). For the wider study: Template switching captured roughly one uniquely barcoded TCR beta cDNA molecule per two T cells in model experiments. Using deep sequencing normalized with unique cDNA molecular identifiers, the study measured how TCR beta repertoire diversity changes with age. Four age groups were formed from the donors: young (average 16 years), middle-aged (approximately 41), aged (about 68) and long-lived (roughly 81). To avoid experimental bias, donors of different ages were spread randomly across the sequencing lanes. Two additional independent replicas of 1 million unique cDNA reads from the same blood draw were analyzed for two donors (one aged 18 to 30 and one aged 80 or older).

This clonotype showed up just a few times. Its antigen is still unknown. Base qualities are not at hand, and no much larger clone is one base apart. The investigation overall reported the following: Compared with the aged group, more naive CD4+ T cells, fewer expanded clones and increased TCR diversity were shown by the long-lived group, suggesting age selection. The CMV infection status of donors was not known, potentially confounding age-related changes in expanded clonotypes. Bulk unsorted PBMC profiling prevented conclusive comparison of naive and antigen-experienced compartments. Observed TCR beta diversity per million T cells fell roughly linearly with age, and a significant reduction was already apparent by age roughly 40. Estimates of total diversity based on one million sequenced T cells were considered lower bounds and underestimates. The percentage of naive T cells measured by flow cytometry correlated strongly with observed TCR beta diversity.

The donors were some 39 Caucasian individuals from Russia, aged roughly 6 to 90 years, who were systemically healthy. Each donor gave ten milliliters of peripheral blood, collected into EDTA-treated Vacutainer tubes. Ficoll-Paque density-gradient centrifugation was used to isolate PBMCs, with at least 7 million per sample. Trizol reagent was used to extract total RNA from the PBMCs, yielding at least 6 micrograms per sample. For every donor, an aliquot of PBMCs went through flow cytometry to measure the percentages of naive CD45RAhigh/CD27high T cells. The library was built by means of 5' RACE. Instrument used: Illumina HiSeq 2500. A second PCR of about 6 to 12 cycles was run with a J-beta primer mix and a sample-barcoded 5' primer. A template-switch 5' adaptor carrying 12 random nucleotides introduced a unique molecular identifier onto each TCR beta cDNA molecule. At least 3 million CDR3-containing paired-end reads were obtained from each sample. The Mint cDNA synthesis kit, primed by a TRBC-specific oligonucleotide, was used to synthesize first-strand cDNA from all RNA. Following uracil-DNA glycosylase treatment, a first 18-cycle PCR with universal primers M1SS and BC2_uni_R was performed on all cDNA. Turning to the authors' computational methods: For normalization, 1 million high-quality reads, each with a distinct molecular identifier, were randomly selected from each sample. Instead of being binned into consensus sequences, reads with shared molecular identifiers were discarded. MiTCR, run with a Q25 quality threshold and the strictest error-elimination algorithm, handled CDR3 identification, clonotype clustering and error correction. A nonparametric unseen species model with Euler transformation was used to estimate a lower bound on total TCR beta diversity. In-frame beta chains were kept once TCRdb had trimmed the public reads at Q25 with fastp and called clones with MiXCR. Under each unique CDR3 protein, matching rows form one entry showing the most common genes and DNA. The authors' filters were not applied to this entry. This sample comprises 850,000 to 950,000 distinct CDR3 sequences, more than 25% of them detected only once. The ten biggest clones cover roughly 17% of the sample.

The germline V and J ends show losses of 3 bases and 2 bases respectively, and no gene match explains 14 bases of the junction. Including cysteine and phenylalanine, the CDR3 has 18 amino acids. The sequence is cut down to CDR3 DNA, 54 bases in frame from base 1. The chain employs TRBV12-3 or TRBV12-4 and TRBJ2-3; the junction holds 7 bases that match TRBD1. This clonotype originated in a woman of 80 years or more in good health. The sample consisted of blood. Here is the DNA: TGTGCCAGCAGTTTTTCCAATTTTCTGGACAGGTCCACAGATACGCAGTATTTT. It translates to CASSFSNFLDRSTDTQYF.